This T cell receptor (beta chain) was profiled in a study of CD8 T cells in Susac syndrome. The authors reverse transcribed about 0.45 to 1 ug RNA with random hexamers. The method of amplification for TCR beta CDR3 was immunoSEQ multiplex PCR, covering 54 Vbeta and 13 Jbeta. TCRdb ran MiXCR on the immunoSEQ multiplex PCR reads and lists one entry per CDR3 protein. The sample lists approximately 300,000 distinct CDR3 sequences, about 91% occurring once. The receptor was isolated from a human donor with multiple sclerosis. Sample: CD8+ T cells from PBMCs.

Here the CDR3 reads CASSRRGRAETQYF. The CDR3 DNA is TGTGCCAGCAGTCGACGCGGGCGCGCCGAGACCCAGTACTTC. V gene TRBV7-8 combines with J gene TRBJ2-5; a weak D match, TRBD2 (5 bases). Deletions cut 6 bases from V and 5 bases from J, with 16 bases between. The CDR3 has 14 amino acids. Germline assignment: CDR1 SGHVS and CDR2 FQNEAQ.